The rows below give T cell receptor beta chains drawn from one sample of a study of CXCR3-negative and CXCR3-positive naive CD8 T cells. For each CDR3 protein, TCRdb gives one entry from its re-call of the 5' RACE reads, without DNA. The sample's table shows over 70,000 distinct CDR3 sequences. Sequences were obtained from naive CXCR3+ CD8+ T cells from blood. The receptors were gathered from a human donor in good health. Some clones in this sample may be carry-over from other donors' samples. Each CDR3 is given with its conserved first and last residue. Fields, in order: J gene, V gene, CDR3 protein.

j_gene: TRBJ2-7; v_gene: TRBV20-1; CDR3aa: CSATSFNDSQLRFEYF
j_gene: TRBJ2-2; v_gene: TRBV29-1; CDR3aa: CSLAVENTGELFF
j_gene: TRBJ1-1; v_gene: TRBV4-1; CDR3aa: CASSHPVEDTEAFF
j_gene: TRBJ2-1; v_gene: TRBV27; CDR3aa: CASSSFSGRSYNEQFF
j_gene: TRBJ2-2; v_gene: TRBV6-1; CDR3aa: CASSGTGTENTGELFF
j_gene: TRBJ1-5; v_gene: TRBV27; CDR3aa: CASSPRQSNQPQHF
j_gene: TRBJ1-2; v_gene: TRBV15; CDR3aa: CATSRDLEEHSERGYTF
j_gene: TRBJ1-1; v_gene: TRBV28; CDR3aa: CASRPTGTVNTEAFF
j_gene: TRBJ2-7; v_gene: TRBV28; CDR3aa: CASIPWGEFYEQYF
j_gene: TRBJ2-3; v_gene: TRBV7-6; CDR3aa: CASSLRDSAADTQYF
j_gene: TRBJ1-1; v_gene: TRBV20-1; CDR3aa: CSARQAGNTEAFF
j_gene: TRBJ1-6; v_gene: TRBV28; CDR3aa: CASSFGKSPLHF
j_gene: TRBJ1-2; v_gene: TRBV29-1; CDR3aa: CSVAGTSDHGYTF
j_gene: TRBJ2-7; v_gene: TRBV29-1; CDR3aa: CSVDGTGTEQYF
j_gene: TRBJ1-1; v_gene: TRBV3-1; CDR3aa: CASSQGGGAPEAFF
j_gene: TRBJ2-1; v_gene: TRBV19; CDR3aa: CASTSFSGQGFHNEQFF
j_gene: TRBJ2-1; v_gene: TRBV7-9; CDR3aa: CASSPRGSSYNEQFF
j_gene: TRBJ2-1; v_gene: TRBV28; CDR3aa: CASTLGQSYNEQFF
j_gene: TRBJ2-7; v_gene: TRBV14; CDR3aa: CASSQAWGYEQYF
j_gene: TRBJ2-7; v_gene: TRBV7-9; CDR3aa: CASSSQSSGYEQYF
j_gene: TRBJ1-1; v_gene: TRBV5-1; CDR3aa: CASSRTGSTEAFF
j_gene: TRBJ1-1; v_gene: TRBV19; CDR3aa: CASSSGAGPSTEAFF
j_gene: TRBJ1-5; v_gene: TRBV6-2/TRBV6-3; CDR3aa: CASSYPGQGRLGNQPQHF
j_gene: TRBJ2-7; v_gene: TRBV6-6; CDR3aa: CASSFDDRGPDEQYF
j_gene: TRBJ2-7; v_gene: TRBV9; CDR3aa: CASSVDGRPYEQYF
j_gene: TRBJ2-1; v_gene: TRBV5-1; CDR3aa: CASSLERTANEQFF
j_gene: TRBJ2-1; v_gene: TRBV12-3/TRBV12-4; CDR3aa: CTSGIDPYNEQFF
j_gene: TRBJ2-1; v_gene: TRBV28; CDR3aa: CASSPERDRGPDNEQFF
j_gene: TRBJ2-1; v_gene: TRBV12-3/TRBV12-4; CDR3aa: CASRPGGQGQFF
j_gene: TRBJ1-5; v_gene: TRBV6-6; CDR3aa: CASSYSVSSDNQPQHF
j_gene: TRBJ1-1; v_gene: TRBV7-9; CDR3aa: CASSPGWGTNTEAFF
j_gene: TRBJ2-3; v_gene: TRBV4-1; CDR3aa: CASSQGSSGSLADTQYF
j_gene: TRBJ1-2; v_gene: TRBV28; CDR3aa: CASSSRGYYGYTF
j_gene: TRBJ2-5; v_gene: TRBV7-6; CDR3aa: CASSLSDGWETQYF
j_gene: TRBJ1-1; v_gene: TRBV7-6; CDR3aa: CASSPKLGGNTEAFF
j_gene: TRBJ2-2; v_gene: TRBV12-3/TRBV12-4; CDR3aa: CASSIPDGTGELFF
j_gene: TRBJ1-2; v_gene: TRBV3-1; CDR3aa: CASSQDSYGSNYGYTF
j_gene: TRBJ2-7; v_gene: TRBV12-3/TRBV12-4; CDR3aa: CASSPDLYYEQYF
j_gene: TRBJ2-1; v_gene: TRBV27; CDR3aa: CASSLKGGPYNEQFF
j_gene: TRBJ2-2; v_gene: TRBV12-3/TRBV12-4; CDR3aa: CSSSVTSGGENTGELFF
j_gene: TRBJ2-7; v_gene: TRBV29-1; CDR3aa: CSVKTERHEQYF
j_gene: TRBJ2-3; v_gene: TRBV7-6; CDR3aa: CASSLFSDTQYF
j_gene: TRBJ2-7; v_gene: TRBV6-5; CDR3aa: CASSSGRVYEQYF
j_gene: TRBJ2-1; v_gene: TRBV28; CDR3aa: CASSLSGSGDEQFF
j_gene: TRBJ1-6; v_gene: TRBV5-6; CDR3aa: CASSLEGLGTYNSPLHF
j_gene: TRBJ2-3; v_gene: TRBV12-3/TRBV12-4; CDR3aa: CASSLADTAQYF
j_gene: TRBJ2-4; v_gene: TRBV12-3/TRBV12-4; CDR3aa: CASSPRDRGTKNIQYF
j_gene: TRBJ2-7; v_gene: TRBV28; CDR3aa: CASIDGDQQYF
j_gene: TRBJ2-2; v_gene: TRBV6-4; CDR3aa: CASGTGGNTGELFF
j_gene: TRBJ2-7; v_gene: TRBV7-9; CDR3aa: CASSSQGIFYEQYF
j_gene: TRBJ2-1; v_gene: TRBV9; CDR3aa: CASSLPTSGSSNEQFF
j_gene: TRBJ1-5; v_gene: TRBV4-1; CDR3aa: CASSLYPTEDQPQHF
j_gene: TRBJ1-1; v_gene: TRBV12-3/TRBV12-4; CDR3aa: CASSPGTGIEAFF
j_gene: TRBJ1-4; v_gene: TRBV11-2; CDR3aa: CASRGQGDEKLFF
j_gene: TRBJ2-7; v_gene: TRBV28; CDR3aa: CASSFTDYEQYF
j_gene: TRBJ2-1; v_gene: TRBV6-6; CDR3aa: CASSYSFGAYNKQFF
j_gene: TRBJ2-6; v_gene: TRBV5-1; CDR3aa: CASSLLGQGSSGANVLTF
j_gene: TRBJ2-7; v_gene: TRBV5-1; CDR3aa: CASSWGDRGYNEQYF